This TCR beta chain emerged from a study of regulatory and conventional T cells in RAG deficiency. General study points: RAG-deficient patients showed markedly lower Shannon entropy and higher Simpson indices than control T-cell subsets.

TCRdb's table, derived via immunoSEQ multiplex PCR, lists solely in-frame clones and lacks some. Among 20,000 to 25,000 clones listed, nearly 96% were seen once. The sorted conventional CD4+ T cells were CD25-low and CD127-high, with genomic DNA sequenced. On this clone itself: Its antigen is unknown.

The ends were cut back, 3 bases at V and 6 bases at J, with 6 bases in the middle. The CDR3 spans 12 residues. The germline V gene encodes CDR1 SGHKS and CDR2 YYEKEE (reference sequence). The same sample was also studied in work on regulatory T cells. From that second work: Primers: 52 TRBV forward and 13 TRBJ reverse.

The clonotype originates from a human donor in good health. The sequenced material came from CD25- CD4+ T cells sorted from blood. V gene TRBV5-5 combines with J gene TRBJ2-2, with D possibly matching TRBD2 (6 bases). This chain's CDR3 is CASSWRAGELFF. CDR3 DNA: TGTGCCAGCAGCTGGAGGGCCGGGGAGCTGTTTTTT. Together with reference TRBV5-5 and TRBJ2-2, the CDR3 gives the full variable domain: DAGVTQSPTHLIKTRGQQVTLRCSPISGHKSVSWYQQVLGQGPQFIFQYYEKEERGRGNFPDRFSARQFPNYSSELNVNALLLGDSALYLCASSWRAGELFFGEGSRLTVL.